This TCR beta chain originates from a study of blood T cell repertoires in COVID-19. In the study overall: Specimens from acute and convalescent COVID-19 originated in the United States, Italy and Spain. The analysed material was cDNA or gDNA that came from T cells, B-cell-depleted T cells, or PBMCs.

Original processing notes: Amplification of reference gene primers provided the estimated nucleated cell counts. Sequencing was performed with immunoSEQ multiplex PCR; in TCRdb, only in-frame clones are kept and a portion is missing. Clonal size and the V and J genes are those of that table, whereas D and trimming came from the DNA. The sample includes 200,000 to 300,000 clones, approximately 89% seen only once; the top ten take 6.3%. The ends were cut back, 0 bases at V and 4 bases at J, with 15 bases in the middle. The CDR3 loop spans 17 amino acids. Patients in Seattle were enrolled during active infection, then followed longitudinally.

This TCR came from a woman in her thirties with COVID-19, enrolled during active disease. Sequencing input: peripheral blood. The J gene is TRBJ2-2, the V gene TRBV23-1, with D perhaps TRBD2 (6 bases). TRBV23-1 is noted as an ORF with a role that remains uncertain. CDR3 bases: TGCGCCAGCAGTCAATCATGTGCTAGCGAGGGCACCGGGGAGCTGTTTTTT. As protein: CASSQSCASEGTGELFF.